The present entry profiles one TCR beta chain with its context. Its antigen is currently unknown. The sample comes from a study of cytomegalovirus exposure and HLA in healthy donors. Looking at the study overall: Earlier, 150 million to 200 million T cells were analyzed, and some 120 million unique TCR beta sequences were found among them. The study, taken as a whole, reports: The authors judged a highly shared variant cluster likely a sequencing artifact. Relative to equally common others, HLA-associated TCR beta chains showed greater clonal expansion in a later analysis.

Participants comprised healthy donors of bone marrow. With 60 Vbeta and 13 Jbeta primers, the PCR was carried out. Sequencing used immunoSEQ multiplex PCR; TCRdb keeps in-frame clones, though not all of them. The table shows 150,000 to 200,000 clones, with 79% occurring only once. This CDR3 is built from 11 residues. The V gene's germline CDR1 is LNHDA and CDR2 SQIVND (reference sequence). J lost 9 bases, V lost 10 bases, and 6 bases had no gene match. Source material: PBMCs. The TCR sequence derives from a woman aged 25 to 39 in good health and CMV-seropositive. V gene TRBV19 combines with J gene TRBJ2-1; 7 bases are shared with TRBD1. The DNA for the CDR3 is TGTGCCACTCACAGGGGAAGTGAGCAGTTCTTC. This encodes CATHRGSEQFF.